This T cell receptor beta chain was retrieved from a study of shared clonotypes between healthy human individuals. The CDR3 is 18 amino acids. With V trimmed by 1 base and J by 0 bases, 8 bases remained unmatched. Germline V gene data show CDR1 as SGHRS and CDR2 as YFSETQ. Profiled with immunoSEQ multiplex PCR; TCRdb holds only in-frame clones, not every one. The sample contains about 470,000 clones, about 76% of which appear only once. This clone was recorded a few times. The TCR comes from a woman aged 40 to 50 in good health. Some clones in this sample may be carry-over from other donors' samples. The chain joins TRBV5-1 to TRBJ2-1, with TRBD2 matching over 9 bases. The sample taken for sequencing was PBMCs. The CDR3 protein is CASSLRAGGDSSYNEQFF. The CDR3 DNA is TGCGCCAGCAGCTTGAGGGCGGGAGGGGATAGCTCCTACAATGAGCAGTTCTTC.